This T cell receptor beta chain was sequenced in a study of blood T cell repertoires in COVID-19. Study-wide context: The United States, Italy and Spain were the sources of the acute and convalescent COVID-19 samples. PBMCs, B-cell-depleted T cells, or T cells provided the cDNA or gDNA that made up the material.

The authors' processing: Researchers report that nucleated cell counts were estimated from reference gene primer amplification. Some clones are missing from TCRdb's copy, which holds only in-frame ones; the method was immunoSEQ multiplex PCR. The V and J calls and clone size are taken from that table; D and trimming were inferred from the DNA. Of some 70,000 clones listed, 65% to 85% were seen once; the top ten hold approximately 9.3%. V trimming: 3 bases; J trimming: 9 bases; junction bases outside the gene matches: 5. Germline V gene lookup returns CDR1 ENHRY and CDR2 SYGVKD. This CDR3 contains 12 residues.

Sequenced sample: peripheral blood. The source is a woman between 45 and 65 years old with acute or convalescent COVID-19. The V and J genes are TRBV10-3 and TRBJ2-7; 7 bases fit TRBD1. CDR3 residues: CAISDSGTAQYF. CDR3 nucleotides: TGTGCCATCAGTGATTCCGGGACAGCGCAGTACTTC.